These T cell receptor beta chains were read from a single sample in a study of PD-L1 blockade in urothelial cancer. Here immunoSEQ multiplex PCR was the method, and the copy in TCRdb shows in-frame clones only, minus some. The sample lists over 70,000 clones, less than 85% occurring once. The sequencing here drew on PBMCs, taken around atezolizumab (anti-PD-L1) treatment. The receptors shown here come from a man aged 65 to 79 with urothelial cancer. Both conserved end residues are part of each CDR3. The D gene is left open where the match is weak. Where a row states a size, it is once, few, many or the class of an expanded clone; other rows omit it.

D gene: TRBD2; J gene: TRBJ2-3; clone size: NA; V gene: TRBV18; CDR3 protein: CASSPTSGGPPDTQYF; CDR3 DNA: TGTGCCAGCTCACCTACTAGCGGGGGCCCTCCAGATACGCAGTATTTT
D gene: NA; J gene: TRBJ2-3; clone size: NA; V gene: TRBV2; CDR3 protein: CASSERGGSTDTQYF; CDR3 DNA: TGTGCCAGCAGTGAAAGGGGCGGTAGCACAGATACGCAGTATTTT
D gene: TRBD1; J gene: TRBJ1-2; clone size: NA; V gene: TRBV6-5; CDR3 protein: CASSYSGQDSYGYTF; CDR3 DNA: TGTGCCAGCAGTTACTCAGGACAGGATAGCTATGGCTACACCTTC
D gene: TRBD1; J gene: TRBJ1-1; clone size: NA; V gene: TRBV27; CDR3 protein: CASRLTGLNTEAFF; CDR3 DNA: TGTGCCAGCAGGTTGACAGGGCTGAACACTGAAGCTTTCTTT
D gene: NA; J gene: TRBJ2-5; clone size: NA; V gene: TRBV5-1; CDR3 protein: CTSSLQGGQETQYF; CDR3 DNA: TGCACCAGCAGCTTGCAAGGAGGCCAAGAGACCCAGTACTTC
D gene: TRBD1; J gene: TRBJ2-7; clone size: NA; V gene: TRBV5-1; CDR3 protein: CASSSAKTGGAYEQYF; CDR3 DNA: TGCGCCAGCAGCTCCGCCAAGACAGGGGGCGCGTACGAGCAGTACTTC
D gene: NA; J gene: TRBJ2-3; clone size: few; V gene: TRBV5-4; CDR3 protein: CASSLRGTQYF; CDR3 DNA: TGTGCCAGCAGCTTGAGGGGTACGCAGTATTTT
D gene: NA; J gene: TRBJ2-7; clone size: NA; V gene: TRBV14; CDR3 protein: CASSQDLRDEQYF; CDR3 DNA: TGTGCCAGCAGCCAAGATCTTCGGGACGAGCAGTACTTC
D gene: NA; J gene: TRBJ2-3; clone size: few; V gene: TRBV6-5; CDR3 protein: CASSPGHGGTDTQYF; CDR3 DNA: TGTGCCAGCAGCCCGGGTCACGGGGGCACAGATACGCAGTATTTT
D gene: TRBD1; J gene: TRBJ1-3; clone size: NA; V gene: TRBV7-9; CDR3 protein: CASSPDRDAGNTIYF; CDR3 DNA: TGTGCCAGCAGCCCGGACAGGGATGCTGGAAACACCATATATTTT
D gene: TRBD1; J gene: TRBJ2-1; clone size: NA; V gene: TRBV2; CDR3 protein: CASSLGTGSEQFF; CDR3 DNA: TGTGCCAGCAGTTTAGGGACAGGAAGTGAGCAGTTCTTC
D gene: TRBD2; J gene: TRBJ2-5; clone size: NA; V gene: TRBV2; CDR3 protein: CASIENLSGGGGETQYF; CDR3 DNA: TGTGCCAGCATTGAGAACCTTAGCGGGGGGGGTGGGGAGACCCAGTACTTC
D gene: NA; J gene: TRBJ2-3; clone size: once; V gene: TRBV9; CDR3 protein: CASSPRGDADTQYF; CDR3 DNA: TGTGCCAGCAGCCCCCGAGGAGATGCAGATACGCAGTATTTT
D gene: TRBD1; J gene: TRBJ2-3; clone size: NA; V gene: TRBV4-1; CDR3 protein: CASSQEGQGARGDTQYF; CDR3 DNA: TGCGCCAGCAGCCAAGAAGGACAGGGGGCGAGAGGAGATACGCAGTATTTT
D gene: TRBD1; J gene: TRBJ1-1; clone size: NA; V gene: TRBV30; CDR3 protein: CAWLTGEGTEAFF; CDR3 DNA: TGTGCCTGGCTAACAGGGGAAGGGACTGAAGCTTTCTTT
D gene: NA; J gene: TRBJ1-2; clone size: NA; V gene: TRBV2; CDR3 protein: CASSRTVETNYGYTF; CDR3 DNA: TGTGCCAGCAGTCGGACAGTTGAAACTAACTATGGCTACACCTTC
D gene: NA; J gene: TRBJ1-5; clone size: NA; V gene: TRBV18; CDR3 protein: CASSPRQANQPQHF; CDR3 DNA: TGTGCCAGCTCACCGAGACAGGCCAATCAGCCCCAGCATTTT
D gene: TRBD1; J gene: TRBJ2-5; clone size: NA; V gene: TRBV5-1; CDR3 protein: CASSREPDRGETQYF; CDR3 DNA: TGCGCCAGCAGCCGAGAGCCGGACAGGGGAGAGACCCAGTACTTC
D gene: TRBD2; J gene: TRBJ2-1; clone size: NA; V gene: TRBV7-2; CDR3 protein: CASSPQGGRVNEQFF; CDR3 DNA: TGTGCCAGCAGCCCGCAGGGCGGGAGGGTTAATGAGCAGTTCTTC
D gene: TRBD2; J gene: TRBJ2-5; clone size: NA; V gene: TRBV11-2; CDR3 protein: CASSRTSGGETQYF; CDR3 DNA: TGTGCCAGCAGCCGGACTAGCGGGGGAGAGACCCAGTACTTC
D gene: NA; J gene: TRBJ2-2; clone size: NA; V gene: TRBV19; CDR3 protein: CASPIGELFF; CDR3 DNA: TGTGCCAGCCCAATCGGGGAGCTGTTTTTT
D gene: NA; J gene: TRBJ1-4; clone size: NA; V gene: TRBV6-1; CDR3 protein: CASSAGSINEKLFF; CDR3 DNA: TGTGCCAGCAGTGCGGGTTCCATTAATGAAAAACTGTTTTTT
D gene: NA; J gene: TRBJ2-3; clone size: NA; V gene: TRBV29-1; CDR3 protein: CSASGTDTQYF; CDR3 DNA: TGCAGCGCCTCCGGCACAGATACGCAGTATTTT
D gene: TRBD2; J gene: TRBJ2-3; clone size: NA; V gene: TRBV5-4; CDR3 protein: CASSLAKAGGVYTQYF; CDR3 DNA: TGTGCCAGCAGCTTGGCCAAAGCGGGAGGAGTATATACGCAGTATTTT
D gene: NA; J gene: TRBJ1-5; clone size: NA; V gene: TRBV4-1; CDR3 protein: CASSQSVGADNQPQHF; CDR3 DNA: TGCGCCAGCAGCCAAAGTGTAGGGGCGGACAATCAGCCCCAGCATTTT
D gene: NA; J gene: TRBJ1-5; clone size: NA; V gene: TRBV12-1; CDR3 protein: CASSFATANNQPQHF; CDR3 DNA: TGTGCCAGCAGCTTTGCGACAGCAAACAATCAGCCCCAGCATTTT
D gene: TRBD1; J gene: TRBJ2-1; clone size: NA; V gene: TRBV7-9; CDR3 protein: CASSSTGSSYNEQFF; CDR3 DNA: TGTGCCAGCAGCTCGACAGGGAGCTCCTACAATGAGCAGTTCTTC
D gene: NA; J gene: TRBJ2-5; clone size: few; V gene: TRBV11-2; CDR3 protein: CASSLIGAKQETQYF; CDR3 DNA: TGTGCCAGCAGCTTAATAGGGGCCAAACAAGAGACCCAGTACTTC
D gene: TRBD1; J gene: TRBJ2-3; clone size: NA; V gene: TRBV5-1; CDR3 protein: CASSLGDREATQYF; CDR3 DNA: TGCGCCAGCAGCTTGGGGGACAGGGAGGCTACGCAGTATTTT
D gene: TRBD2; J gene: TRBJ2-1; clone size: NA; V gene: TRBV4-2; CDR3 protein: CASSQDATSGLNGYNEQFF; CDR3 DNA: TGTGCCAGCAGCCAAGACGCGACTAGCGGGCTGAATGGCTACAATGAGCAGTTCTTC
D gene: NA; J gene: TRBJ2-7; clone size: NA; V gene: TRBV18; CDR3 protein: CASSPRGGSYEQYF; CDR3 DNA: TGTGCCAGCTCACCAAGAGGGGGATCCTACGAGCAGTACTTC
D gene: NA; J gene: TRBJ1-1; clone size: NA; V gene: TRBV10-1; CDR3 protein: CASSELWNTEAFF; CDR3 DNA: TGCGCCAGCAGTGAACTCTGGAACACTGAAGCTTTCTTT
D gene: NA; J gene: TRBJ2-5; clone size: NA; V gene: TRBV2; CDR3 protein: CASSPPVQRQETQYF; CDR3 DNA: TGTGCCAGCAGTCCCCCCGTCCAGCGGCAAGAGACCCAGTACTTC
D gene: NA; J gene: TRBJ1-2; clone size: NA; V gene: TRBV4-1; CDR3 protein: CASSQDGGRSYGYTF; CDR3 DNA: TGCGCCAGCAGCCAAGACGGGGGGCGAAGCTATGGCTACACCTTC
D gene: TRBD2; J gene: TRBJ2-1; clone size: NA; V gene: TRBV6-1; CDR3 protein: CASRTGTSSGEQFF; CDR3 DNA: TGTGCCAGCAGAACCGGGACTAGCAGCGGTGAGCAGTTCTTC
D gene: TRBD1; J gene: TRBJ2-7; clone size: NA; V gene: TRBV11-2; CDR3 protein: CASSPFPDRVVVYEQYF; CDR3 DNA: TGTGCCAGCAGCCCCTTCCCCGACAGGGTCGTCGTCTACGAGCAGTACTTC
D gene: NA; J gene: TRBJ2-2; clone size: NA; V gene: TRBV2; CDR3 protein: CASSFNSGELFF; CDR3 DNA: TGTGCCAGCTCCTTTAATTCCGGGGAGCTGTTTTTT
D gene: TRBD1; J gene: TRBJ1-5; clone size: few; V gene: TRBV6-1; CDR3 protein: CASSEAGVWDRGHQPQHF; CDR3 DNA: TGTGCCAGCAGTGAAGCCGGAGTCTGGGACAGGGGCCATCAGCCCCAGCATTTT
D gene: TRBD1; J gene: TRBJ1-1; clone size: NA; V gene: TRBV5-5; CDR3 protein: CASSLGQGALGTEAFF; CDR3 DNA: TGTGCCAGCAGCTTGGGGCAGGGGGCGCTCGGGACTGAAGCTTTCTTT
D gene: NA; J gene: TRBJ1-4; clone size: NA; V gene: TRBV9; CDR3 protein: CASSVDFLTTNEKLFF; CDR3 DNA: TGTGCCAGCAGCGTAGATTTTCTTACAACTAATGAAAAACTGTTTTTT
D gene: NA; J gene: TRBJ2-3; clone size: once; V gene: TRBV7-2; CDR3 protein: CASRSTGFDTQYF; CDR3 DNA: TGTGCCAGCAGATCGACAGGTTTCGATACGCAGTATTTT
D gene: NA; J gene: TRBJ2-7; clone size: NA; V gene: TRBV30; CDR3 protein: CAWSVDGSYEQYF; CDR3 DNA: TGTGCCTGGAGTGTAGACGGGAGCTACGAGCAGTACTTC
D gene: TRBD1; J gene: TRBJ1-2; clone size: NA; V gene: TRBV7-3; CDR3 protein: CASSPGQGRDYYGYTF; CDR3 DNA: TGTGCCAGCAGCCCGGGACAGGGGAGGGATTACTATGGCTACACCTTC
D gene: NA; J gene: TRBJ1-2; clone size: NA; V gene: TRBV6-5; CDR3 protein: CASSSTLRYGYTF; CDR3 DNA: TGTGCCAGCAGTTCCACCCTGAGGTATGGCTACACCTTC
D gene: NA; J gene: TRBJ2-7; clone size: NA; V gene: TRBV4-2; CDR3 protein: CASSQGWPGPDEQYF; CDR3 DNA: TGTGCCAGCAGCCAAGGTTGGCCGGGTCCGGACGAGCAGTACTTC
D gene: NA; J gene: TRBJ2-7; clone size: NA; V gene: TRBV6-6; CDR3 protein: CASAYRDNYEQYF; CDR3 DNA: TGTGCCAGCGCCTACCGGGACAACTACGAGCAGTACTTC
D gene: NA; J gene: TRBJ2-2; clone size: NA; V gene: TRBV4-1; CDR3 protein: CASSHTGTNTGELFF; CDR3 DNA: TGCGCCAGCAGCCATACCGGGACGAACACCGGGGAGCTGTTTTTT
D gene: NA; J gene: TRBJ1-1; clone size: NA; V gene: TRBV6-6; CDR3 protein: CASSPPGARFEAFF; CDR3 DNA: TGTGCCAGCAGTCCTCCAGGGGCCCGTTTTGAAGCTTTCTTT
D gene: NA; J gene: TRBJ1-4; clone size: NA; V gene: TRBV9; CDR3 protein: CASSVGGANEKLFF; CDR3 DNA: TGTGCCAGCAGCGTAGGCGGGGCTAATGAAAAACTGTTTTTT
D gene: NA; J gene: TRBJ2-5; clone size: NA; V gene: TRBV5-4; CDR3 protein: CASSLESNRGETQYF; CDR3 DNA: TGTGCCAGCAGCTTGGAAAGTAACCGAGGAGAGACCCAGTACTTC
D gene: TRBD1; J gene: TRBJ2-5; clone size: NA; V gene: TRBV7-9; CDR3 protein: CASSPPGQGARETQYF; CDR3 DNA: TGTGCCAGCAGCCCGCCGGGACAGGGCGCCAGGGAGACCCAGTACTTC
D gene: TRBD2; J gene: TRBJ2-1; clone size: once; V gene: TRBV5-1; CDR3 protein: CASSWTSGSANEQFF; CDR3 DNA: TGCGCCAGCAGCTGGACTAGCGGGAGTGCAAATGAGCAGTTCTTC
D gene: NA; J gene: TRBJ1-1; clone size: NA; V gene: TRBV13; CDR3 protein: CASSSQDYEAFF; CDR3 DNA: TGTGCCAGCAGCTCTCAGGATTATGAAGCTTTCTTT
D gene: NA; J gene: TRBJ2-5; clone size: NA; V gene: TRBV9; CDR3 protein: CASSFSSGVEGETQYF; CDR3 DNA: TGTGCCAGCAGCTTCTCTTCGGGGGTTGAGGGGGAGACCCAGTACTTC
D gene: TRBD1; J gene: TRBJ1-2; clone size: few; V gene: TRBV5-1; CDR3 protein: CASSQDRAGYTF; CDR3 DNA: TGCGCCAGCAGCCAAGACAGGGCTGGCTACACCTTC
D gene: NA; J gene: TRBJ2-7; clone size: NA; V gene: TRBV6-5; CDR3 protein: CATYEASSYEQYF; CDR3 DNA: TGTGCCACCTATGAAGCGAGCTCCTACGAGCAGTACTTC
D gene: NA; J gene: TRBJ1-2; clone size: NA; V gene: TRBV27; CDR3 protein: CASKPAGQALYGYTF; CDR3 DNA: TGTGCCAGCAAACCAGCGGGTCAGGCTCTATATGGCTACACCTTC
D gene: NA; J gene: TRBJ2-5; clone size: NA; V gene: TRBV5-1; CDR3 protein: CASSLQGDQETQYF; CDR3 DNA: TGCGCCAGCAGCTTGCAGGGCGACCAAGAGACCCAGTACTTC
D gene: NA; J gene: TRBJ1-1; clone size: NA; V gene: TRBV28; CDR3 protein: CASSLRQVMNTEAFF; CDR3 DNA: TGTGCCAGCAGTCTCCGACAGGTTATGAACACTGAAGCTTTCTTT
D gene: NA; J gene: TRBJ2-2; clone size: NA; V gene: TRBV5-1; CDR3 protein: CASSLANRAPGELFF; CDR3 DNA: TGCGCCAGCAGCTTGGCCAACAGGGCCCCCGGGGAGCTGTTTTTT